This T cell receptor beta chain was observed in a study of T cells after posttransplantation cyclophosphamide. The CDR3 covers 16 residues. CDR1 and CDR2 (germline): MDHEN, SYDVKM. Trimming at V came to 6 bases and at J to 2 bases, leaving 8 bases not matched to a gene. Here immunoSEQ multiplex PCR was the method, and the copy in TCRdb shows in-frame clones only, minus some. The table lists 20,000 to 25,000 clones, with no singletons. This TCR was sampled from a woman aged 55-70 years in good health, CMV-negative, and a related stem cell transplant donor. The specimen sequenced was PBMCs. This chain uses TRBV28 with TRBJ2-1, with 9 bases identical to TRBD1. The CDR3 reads CASSRAGTGTYNEQFF. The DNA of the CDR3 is TGTGCCAGCAGCCGGGCCGGGACAGGGACCTACAATGAGCAGTTCTTC.